Presented here are 2 T cell receptor beta chains from one specimen sequenced in a study of T cells in Graves' hyperthyroidism and ophthalmopathy (dated by TCRdb to about 2019). Libraries were made using multiplex PCR. TCRdb names Illumina HiSeq 2000 as the instrument used. The TCR beta CDR3 regions were amplified from RNA transcripts. A first-round RT-PCR of the TCR CDR3 used the HTBI primer set with the Qiagen OneStep RT-PCR kit. The raw public reads went through TCRdb reprocessing: fastp at Q25, MiXCR clone calling, in-frame beta chains kept. Duplicate CDR3 protein sequences are folded into a single record with the most common DNA and genes. Here the sample has about 700,000 distinct CDR3 sequences; approximately 15% occur a single time. The ten largest clones add up to roughly a tenth of the sample. The sequenced sample was blood. These receptors came from a woman between 18 and 29 years old with Graves' hyperthyroidism.

Ten or more counts support this clonotype. The chain recombines TRBV12-3 or TRBV12-4 with TRBJ2-1, with 12 bases identical to TRBD2. J was trimmed by 0 bases and V by 2 bases; bases with no gene match: 5. This CDR3 contains 18 residues. In DNA, the CDR3 is TGTGCCAGCAGTTTACTACTAGCGGGAGGACCCTCCTACAATGAGCAGTTCTTC. This sequence encodes CASSLLLAGGPSYNEQFF.

This chain connects TRBV13 to TRBJ2-5, with 14 nucleotides matching TRBD2. V was pared by 5 bases and J by 4 bases, with 15 bases of the junction left unmatched. Germline lookup yields CDR1 PRHDT and CDR2 FYEKMQ (reference sequence). The CDR3 consists of 19 residues. The CDR3 sequence is CASSHNPRWTSGRSETQYF. CDR3 DNA: TGTGCCAGCAGCCATAACCCCCGGTGGACTAGCGGGAGGTCAGAGACCCAGTACTTC.